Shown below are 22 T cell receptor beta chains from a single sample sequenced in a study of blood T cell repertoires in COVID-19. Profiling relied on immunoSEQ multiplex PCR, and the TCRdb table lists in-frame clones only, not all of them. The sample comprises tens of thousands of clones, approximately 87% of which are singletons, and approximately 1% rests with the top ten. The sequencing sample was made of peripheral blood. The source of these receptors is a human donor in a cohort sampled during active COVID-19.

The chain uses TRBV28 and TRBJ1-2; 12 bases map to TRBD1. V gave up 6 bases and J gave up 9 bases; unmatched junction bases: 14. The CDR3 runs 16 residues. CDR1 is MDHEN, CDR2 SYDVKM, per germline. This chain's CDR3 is CASREPGTGGRGRYTF. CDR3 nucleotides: TGTGCCAGCAGGGAGCCCGGGACAGGGGGCAGAGGACGCTACACCTTC.

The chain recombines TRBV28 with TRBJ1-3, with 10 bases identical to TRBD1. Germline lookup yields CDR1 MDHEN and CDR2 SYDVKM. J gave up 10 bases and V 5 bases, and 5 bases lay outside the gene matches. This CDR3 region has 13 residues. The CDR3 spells CASSADRGRTIYF. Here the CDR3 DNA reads TGTGCCAGCAGTGCTGACAGGGGGCGGACCATATATTTT.

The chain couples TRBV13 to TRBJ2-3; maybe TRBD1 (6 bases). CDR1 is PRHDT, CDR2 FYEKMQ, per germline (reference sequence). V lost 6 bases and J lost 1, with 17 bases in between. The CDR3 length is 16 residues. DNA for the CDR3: TGTGCCAGCAGTCCCCAGGGGACCCACGGCACAGATACGCAGTATTTT. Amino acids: CASSPQGTHGTDTQYF. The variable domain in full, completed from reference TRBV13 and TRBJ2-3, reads AAGVIQSPRHLIKEKRETATLKCYPIPRHDTVYWYQQGPGQDPQFLISFYEKMQSDKGSIPDRFSAQQFSDYHSELNMSSLELGDSALYFCASSPQGTHGTDTQYFGPGTRLTVL.

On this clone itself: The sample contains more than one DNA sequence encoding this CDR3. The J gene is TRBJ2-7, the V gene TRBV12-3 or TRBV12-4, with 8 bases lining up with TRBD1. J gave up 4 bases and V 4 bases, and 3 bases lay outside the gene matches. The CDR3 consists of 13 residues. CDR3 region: CASSSDRGYEQYF. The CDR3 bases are TGTGCCAGCAGTTCCGACAGGGGATACGAGCAGTACTTC.

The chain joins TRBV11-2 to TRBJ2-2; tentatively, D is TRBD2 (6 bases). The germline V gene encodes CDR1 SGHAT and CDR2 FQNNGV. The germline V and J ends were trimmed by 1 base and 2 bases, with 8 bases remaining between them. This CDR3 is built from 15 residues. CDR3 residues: CASSLVAGNTGELFF. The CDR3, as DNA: TGTGCCAGCAGCTTAGTCGCGGGAAACACCGGGGAGCTGTTTTTT. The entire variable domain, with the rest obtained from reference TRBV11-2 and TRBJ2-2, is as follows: EAGVAQSPRYKIIEKRQSVAFWCNPISGHATLYWYQQILGQGPKLLIQFQNNGVVDDSQLPKDRFSAERLKGVDSTLKIQPAKLEDSAVYLCASSLVAGNTGELFFGEGSRLTVL.

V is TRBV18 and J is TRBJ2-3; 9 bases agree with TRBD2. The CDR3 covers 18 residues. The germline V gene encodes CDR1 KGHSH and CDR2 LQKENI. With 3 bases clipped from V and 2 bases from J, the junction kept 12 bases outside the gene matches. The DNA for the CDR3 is TGTGCCAGCTCACCTTCCCTAAGGCCTAGCGGGGCCACAGATACGCAGTATTTT. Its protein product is CASSPSLRPSGATDTQYF.

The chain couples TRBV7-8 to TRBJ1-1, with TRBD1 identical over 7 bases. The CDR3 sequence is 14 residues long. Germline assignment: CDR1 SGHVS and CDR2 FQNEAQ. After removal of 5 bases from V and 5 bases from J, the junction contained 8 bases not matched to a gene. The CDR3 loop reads CASSGGTERTEAFF. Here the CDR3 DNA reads TGTGCCAGCAGCGGCGGGACAGAACGGACTGAAGCTTTCTTT.

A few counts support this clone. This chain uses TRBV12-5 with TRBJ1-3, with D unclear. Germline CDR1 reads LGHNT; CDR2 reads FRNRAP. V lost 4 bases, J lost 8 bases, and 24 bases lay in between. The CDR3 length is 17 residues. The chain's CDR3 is CASGSPPRRNRGDTIYF. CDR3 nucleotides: TGTGCTAGTGGTTCCCCCCCGAGACGCAATCGAGGTGACACCATATATTTT.

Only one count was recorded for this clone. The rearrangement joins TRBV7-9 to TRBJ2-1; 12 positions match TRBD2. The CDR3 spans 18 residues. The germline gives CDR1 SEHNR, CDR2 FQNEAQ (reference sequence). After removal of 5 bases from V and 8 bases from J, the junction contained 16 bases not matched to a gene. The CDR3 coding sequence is TGTGCCAGCAGCGCGGGACTAGCGGGCCTTCGGTCGGGTCATGAGCAGTTCTTC. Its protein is CASSAGLAGLRSGHEQFF.

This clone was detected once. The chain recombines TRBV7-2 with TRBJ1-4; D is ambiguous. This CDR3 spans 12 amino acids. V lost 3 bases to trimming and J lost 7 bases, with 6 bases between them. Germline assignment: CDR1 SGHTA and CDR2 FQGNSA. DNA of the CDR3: TGTGCCAGCAGCTTCTGGAGTGAAAAACTGTTTTTT. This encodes CASSFWSEKLFF.

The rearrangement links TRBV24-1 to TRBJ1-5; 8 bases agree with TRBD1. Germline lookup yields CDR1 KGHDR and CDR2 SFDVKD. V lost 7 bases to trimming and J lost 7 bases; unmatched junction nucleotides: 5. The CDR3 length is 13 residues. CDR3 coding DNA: TGTGCCACCAGCGGACAGGGAAGCCAGCCCCAGCATTTT. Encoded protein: CATSGQGSQPQHF.

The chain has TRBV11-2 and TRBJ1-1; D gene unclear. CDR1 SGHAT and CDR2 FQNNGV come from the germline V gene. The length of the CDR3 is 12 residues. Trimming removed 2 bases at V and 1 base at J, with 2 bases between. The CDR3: CASSLQNTEAFF. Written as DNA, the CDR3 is TGTGCCAGCAGCTTACAGAACACTGAAGCTTTCTTT.

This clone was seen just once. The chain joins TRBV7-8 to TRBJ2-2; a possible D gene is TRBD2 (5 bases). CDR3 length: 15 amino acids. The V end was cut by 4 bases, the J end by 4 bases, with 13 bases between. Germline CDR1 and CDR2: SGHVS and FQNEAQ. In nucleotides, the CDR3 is TGTGCCAGCAGCTCTGAGGGAGTAGGCACCGGGGAGCTGTTTTTT. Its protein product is CASSSEGVGTGELFF. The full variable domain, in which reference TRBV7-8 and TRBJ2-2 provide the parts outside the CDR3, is GAGVSQSPRYKVAKRGQDVALRCDPISGHVSLFWYQQALGQGPEFLTYFQNEAQLDKSGLPSDRFFAERPEGSVSTLKIQRTQQEDSAVYLCASSSEGVGTGELFFGEGSRLTVL.

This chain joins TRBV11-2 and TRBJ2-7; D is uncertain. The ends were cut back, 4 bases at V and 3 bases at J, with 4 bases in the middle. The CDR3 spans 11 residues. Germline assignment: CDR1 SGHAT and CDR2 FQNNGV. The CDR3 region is CASSSNYEQYF. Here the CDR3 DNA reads TGTGCCAGCAGCTCCAACTACGAGCAGTACTTC. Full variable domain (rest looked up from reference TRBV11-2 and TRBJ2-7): EAGVAQSPRYKIIEKRQSVAFWCNPISGHATLYWYQQILGQGPKLLIQFQNNGVVDDSQLPKDRFSAERLKGVDSTLKIQPAKLEDSAVYLCASSSNYEQYFGPGTRLTVT.

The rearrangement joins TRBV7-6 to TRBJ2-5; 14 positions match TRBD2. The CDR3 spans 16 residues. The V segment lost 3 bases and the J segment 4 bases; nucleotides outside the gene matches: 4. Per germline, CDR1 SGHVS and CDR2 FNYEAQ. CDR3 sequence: CASSLGLAGARETQYF. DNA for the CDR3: TGTGCCAGCAGCTTGGGACTAGCGGGAGCACGAGAGACCCAGTACTTC.

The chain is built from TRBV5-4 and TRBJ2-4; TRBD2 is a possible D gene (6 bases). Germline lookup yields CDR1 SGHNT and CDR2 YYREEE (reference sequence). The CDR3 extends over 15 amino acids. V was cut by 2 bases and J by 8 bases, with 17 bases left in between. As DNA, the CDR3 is TGTGCCAGCAGCTTTGGCGGGGCGGCGCAAGACATTCAGTACTTC. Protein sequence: CASSFGGAAQDIQYF.

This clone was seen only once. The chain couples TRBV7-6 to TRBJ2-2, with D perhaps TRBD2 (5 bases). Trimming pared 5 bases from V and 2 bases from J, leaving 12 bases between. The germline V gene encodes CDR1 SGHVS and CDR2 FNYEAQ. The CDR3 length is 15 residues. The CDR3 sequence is CASSGLGRNTGELFF. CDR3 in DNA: TGTGCCAGCAGCGGACTCGGACGCAACACCGGGGAGCTGTTTTTT.

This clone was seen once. The CDR3 coding sequence is TGTGCCAGCAGTTACTCCAGGGGCTACGAGCAGTACTTC. Amino acids: CASSYSRGYEQYF. This sequence joins TRBV28 and TRBJ2-7, with D maybe TRBD1 (6 bases). The germline V gene has CDR1 MDHEN and CDR2 SYDVKM. Trimming took off 4 bases at V and 3 bases at J, with 10 bases between the two ends. The CDR3 totals 13 residues.

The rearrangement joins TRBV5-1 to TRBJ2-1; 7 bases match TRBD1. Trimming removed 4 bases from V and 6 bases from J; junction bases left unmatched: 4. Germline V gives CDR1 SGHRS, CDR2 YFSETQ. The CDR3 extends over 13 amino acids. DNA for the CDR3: TGCGCCAGCAGCCAGGGACAGACCAATGAGCAGTTCTTC. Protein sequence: CASSQGQTNEQFF.

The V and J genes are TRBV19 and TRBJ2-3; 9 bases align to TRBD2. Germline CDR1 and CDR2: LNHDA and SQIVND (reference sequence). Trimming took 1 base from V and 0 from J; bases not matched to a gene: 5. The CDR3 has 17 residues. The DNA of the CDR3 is TGTGCCAGTAGTATAGGGTCAACTAGCGGGAGCACAGATACGCAGTATTTT. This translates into CASSIGSTSGSTDTQYF.

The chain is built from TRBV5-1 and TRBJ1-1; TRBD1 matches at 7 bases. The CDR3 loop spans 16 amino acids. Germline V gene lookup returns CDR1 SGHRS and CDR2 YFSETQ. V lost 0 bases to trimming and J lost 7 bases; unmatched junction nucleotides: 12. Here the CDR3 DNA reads TGCGCCAGCAGCTTGGGGGCGGACAGGCGAGATGGTGAAGCTTTCTTT. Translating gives CASSLGADRRDGEAFF.

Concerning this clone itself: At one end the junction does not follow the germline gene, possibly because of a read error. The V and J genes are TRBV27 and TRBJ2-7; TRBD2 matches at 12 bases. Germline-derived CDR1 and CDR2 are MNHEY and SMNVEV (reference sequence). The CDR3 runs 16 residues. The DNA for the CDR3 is TGTGCCAGCAGTTTATATTCCGGACTAGCGGGACTCGAGCAGTGCTTC. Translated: CASSLYSGLAGLEQCF.